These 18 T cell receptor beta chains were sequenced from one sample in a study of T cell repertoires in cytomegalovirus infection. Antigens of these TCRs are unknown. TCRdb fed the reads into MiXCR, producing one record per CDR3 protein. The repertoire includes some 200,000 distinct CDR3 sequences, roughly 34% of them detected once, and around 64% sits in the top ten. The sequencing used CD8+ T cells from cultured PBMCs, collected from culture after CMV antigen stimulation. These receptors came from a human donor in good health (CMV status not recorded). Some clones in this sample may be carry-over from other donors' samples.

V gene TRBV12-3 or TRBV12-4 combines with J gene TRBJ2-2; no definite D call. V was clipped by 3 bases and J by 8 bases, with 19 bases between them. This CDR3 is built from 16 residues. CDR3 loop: CASSFLSSGFKGELFF. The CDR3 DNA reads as TGTGCCAGCAGTTTTCTTTCGTCCGGGTTTAAAGGGGAGCTGTTTTTT.

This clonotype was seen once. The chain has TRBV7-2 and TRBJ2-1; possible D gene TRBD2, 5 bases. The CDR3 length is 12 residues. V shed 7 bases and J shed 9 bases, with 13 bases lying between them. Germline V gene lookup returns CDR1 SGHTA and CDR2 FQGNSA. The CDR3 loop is CASTRIATEQFF. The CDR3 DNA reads TGTGCCAGCACCAGGATAGCGACTGAGCAGTTCTTC.

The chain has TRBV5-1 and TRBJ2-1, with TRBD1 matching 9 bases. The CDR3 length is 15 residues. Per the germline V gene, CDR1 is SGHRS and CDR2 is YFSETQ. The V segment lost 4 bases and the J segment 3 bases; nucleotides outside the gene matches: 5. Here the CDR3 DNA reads TGCGCCAGCAGCCTATGGACAGGGGTCTACAATGAGCAGTTCTTC. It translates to CASSLWTGVYNEQFF.

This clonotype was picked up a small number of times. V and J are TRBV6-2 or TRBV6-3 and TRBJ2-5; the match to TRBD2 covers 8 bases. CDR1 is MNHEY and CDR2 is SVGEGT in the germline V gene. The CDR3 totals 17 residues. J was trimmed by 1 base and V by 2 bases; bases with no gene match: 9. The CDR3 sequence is CASSYAPAGVLQETQYF. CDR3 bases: TGTGCCAGCAGTTACGCCCCAGCGGGGGTTCTCCAAGAGACCCAGTACTTC.

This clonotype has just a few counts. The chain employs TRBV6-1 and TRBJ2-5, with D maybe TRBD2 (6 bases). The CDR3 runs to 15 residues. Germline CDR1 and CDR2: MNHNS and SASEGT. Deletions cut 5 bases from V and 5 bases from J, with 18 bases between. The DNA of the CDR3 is TGTGCCAGCAGTCCCCCGTTTCAGGAGGGTGAGACCCAGTACTTC. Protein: CASSPPFQEGETQYF.

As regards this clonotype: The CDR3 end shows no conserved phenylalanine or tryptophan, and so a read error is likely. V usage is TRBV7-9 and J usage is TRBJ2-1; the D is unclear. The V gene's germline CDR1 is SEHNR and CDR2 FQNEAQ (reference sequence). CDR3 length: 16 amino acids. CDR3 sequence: CASRLLGISNYNEQFL. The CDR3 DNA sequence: TGTGCAAGCAGATTGTTGGGAATATCCAACTACAATGAGCAGTTCTTA.

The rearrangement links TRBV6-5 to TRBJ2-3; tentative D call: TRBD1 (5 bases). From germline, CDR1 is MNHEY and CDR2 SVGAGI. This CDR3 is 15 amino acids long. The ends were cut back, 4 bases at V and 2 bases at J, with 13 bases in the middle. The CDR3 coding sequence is TGTGCCAGCAGTTCCCTCAGGGTCTCCACAGATACGCAGTATTTT. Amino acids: CASSSLRVSTDTQYF.

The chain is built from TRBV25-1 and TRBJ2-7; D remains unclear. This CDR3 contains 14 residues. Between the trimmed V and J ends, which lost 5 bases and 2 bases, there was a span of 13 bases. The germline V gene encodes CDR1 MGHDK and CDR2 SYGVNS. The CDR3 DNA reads TGTGCCAGCAGTTTAGGTACGGGTCCCTACGAGCAGTACTTC. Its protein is CASSLGTGPYEQYF.

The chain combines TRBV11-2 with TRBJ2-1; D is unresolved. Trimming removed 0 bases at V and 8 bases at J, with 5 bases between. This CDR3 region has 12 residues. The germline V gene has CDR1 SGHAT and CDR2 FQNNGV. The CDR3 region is CASSLDRHEQFF. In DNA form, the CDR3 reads TGTGCCAGCAGCTTAGATAGACATGAGCAGTTCTTC.

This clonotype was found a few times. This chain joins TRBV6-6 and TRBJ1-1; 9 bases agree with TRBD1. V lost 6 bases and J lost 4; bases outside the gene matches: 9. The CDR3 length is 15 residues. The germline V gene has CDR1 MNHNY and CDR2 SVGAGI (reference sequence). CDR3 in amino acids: CASRQVGTGFTEAFF. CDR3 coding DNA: TGTGCCAGCAGGCAGGTAGGGACAGGGTTCACTGAAGCTTTCTTT.

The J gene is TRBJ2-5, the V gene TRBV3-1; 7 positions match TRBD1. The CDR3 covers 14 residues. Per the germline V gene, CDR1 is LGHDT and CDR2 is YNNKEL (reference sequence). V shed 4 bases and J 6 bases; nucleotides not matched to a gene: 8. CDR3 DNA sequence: TGTGCCAGCAGCCCAAGACAGGGTAGCAAGACCCAGTACTTC. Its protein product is CASSPRQGSKTQYF.

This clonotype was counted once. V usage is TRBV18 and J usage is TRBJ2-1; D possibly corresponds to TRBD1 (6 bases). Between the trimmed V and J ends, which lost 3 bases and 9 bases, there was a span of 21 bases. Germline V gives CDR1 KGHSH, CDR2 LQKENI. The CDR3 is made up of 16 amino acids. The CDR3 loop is CASSPRGKTAQGEQFF. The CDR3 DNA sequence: TGTGCCAGCTCACCGAGGGGCAAGACCGCACAGGGTGAGCAGTTCTTC.

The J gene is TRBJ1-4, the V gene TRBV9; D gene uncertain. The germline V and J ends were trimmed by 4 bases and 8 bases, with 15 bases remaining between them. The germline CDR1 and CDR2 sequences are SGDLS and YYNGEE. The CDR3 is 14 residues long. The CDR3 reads CASSSDAREEKLFF. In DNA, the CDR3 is TGTGCCAGCAGCTCGGACGCTCGGGAAGAAAAACTGTTTTTT.

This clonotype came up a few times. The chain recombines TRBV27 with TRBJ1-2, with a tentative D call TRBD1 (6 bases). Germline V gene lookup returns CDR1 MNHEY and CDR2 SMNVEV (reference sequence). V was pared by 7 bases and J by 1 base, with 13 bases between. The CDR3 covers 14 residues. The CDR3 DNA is TGTGCCAGCACCCCCAGGGGTAGTAACTATGGCTACACCTTC. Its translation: CASTPRGSNYGYTF.

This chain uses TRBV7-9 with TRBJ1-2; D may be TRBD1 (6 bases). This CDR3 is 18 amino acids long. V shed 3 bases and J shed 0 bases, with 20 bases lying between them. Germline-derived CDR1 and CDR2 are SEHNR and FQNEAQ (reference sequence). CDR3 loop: CASSLSSRLQGPNYGYTF. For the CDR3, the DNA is TGTGCCAGCAGCTTGTCTAGTAGGCTCCAGGGGCCTAACTATGGCTACACCTTC.

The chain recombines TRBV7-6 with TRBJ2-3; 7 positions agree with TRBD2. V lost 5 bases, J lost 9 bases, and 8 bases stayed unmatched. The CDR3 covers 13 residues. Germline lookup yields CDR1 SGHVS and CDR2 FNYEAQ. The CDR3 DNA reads TGTGCCAGCAGCCCGCCTGCGGGGGTGACGCAGTATTTT. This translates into CASSPPAGVTQYF.

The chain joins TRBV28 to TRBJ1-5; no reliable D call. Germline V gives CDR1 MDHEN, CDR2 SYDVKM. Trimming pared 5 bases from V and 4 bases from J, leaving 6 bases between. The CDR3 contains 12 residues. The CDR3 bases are TGTGCCAGCAGTCCCGCTAATCAGCCCCAGCATTTT. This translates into CASSPANQPQHF.

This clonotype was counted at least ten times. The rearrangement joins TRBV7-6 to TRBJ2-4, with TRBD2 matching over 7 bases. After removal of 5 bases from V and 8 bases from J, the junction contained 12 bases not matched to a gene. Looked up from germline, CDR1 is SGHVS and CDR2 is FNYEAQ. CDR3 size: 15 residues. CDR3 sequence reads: CASSLRGRGSDIQYF. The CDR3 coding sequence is TGTGCCAGCAGCCTTCGGGGGAGGGGATCAGACATTCAGTACTTC.